The TCR beta chain under discussion was sequenced for a study of CD4+ T cells in melanoma. With 2 bases clipped from V and 7 bases from J, the junction kept 4 bases outside the gene matches. Germline V lookup: CDR1 SGHVS, CDR2 FQNEAQ. This CDR3 is 14 amino acids long. The method was immunoSEQ multiplex PCR; TCRdb's version includes in-frame clones alone and lacks a portion of them. The table has some 21,000 clones, about four fifths seen once. The V gene is TRBV7-8, the J gene TRBJ1-5; 8 bases match TRBD1. The TCR sequence derives from a human donor with melanoma. The sequenced sample consisted of cells from a culture (not recorded whether cultured in vitro). This chain's CDR3 is CASSLLGQGQPQHF. The CDR3 DNA reads TGTGCCAGCAGCTTACTTGGACAGGGCCAGCCCCAGCATTTT.